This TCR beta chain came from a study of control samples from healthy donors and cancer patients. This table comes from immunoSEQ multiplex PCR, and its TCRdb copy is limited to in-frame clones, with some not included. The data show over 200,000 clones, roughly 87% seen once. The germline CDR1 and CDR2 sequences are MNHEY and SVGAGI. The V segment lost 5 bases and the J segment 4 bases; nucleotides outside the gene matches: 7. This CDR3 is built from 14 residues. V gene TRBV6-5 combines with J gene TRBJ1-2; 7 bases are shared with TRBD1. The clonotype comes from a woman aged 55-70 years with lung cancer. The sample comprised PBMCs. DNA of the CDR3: TGTGCCAGCAGTCACGGACAGGACCCCTATGGCTACACCTTC. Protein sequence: CASSHGQDPYGYTF.